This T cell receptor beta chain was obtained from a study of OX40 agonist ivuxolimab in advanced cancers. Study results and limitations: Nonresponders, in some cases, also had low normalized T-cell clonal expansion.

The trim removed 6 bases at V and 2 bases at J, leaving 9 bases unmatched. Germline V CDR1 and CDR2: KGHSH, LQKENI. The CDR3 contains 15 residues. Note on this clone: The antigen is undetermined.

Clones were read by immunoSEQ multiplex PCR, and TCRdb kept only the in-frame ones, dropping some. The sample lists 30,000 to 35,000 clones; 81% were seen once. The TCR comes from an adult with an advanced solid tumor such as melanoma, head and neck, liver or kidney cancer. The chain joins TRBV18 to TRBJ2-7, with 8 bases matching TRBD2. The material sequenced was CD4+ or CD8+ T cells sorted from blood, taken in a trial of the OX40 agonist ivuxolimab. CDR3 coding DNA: TGTGCCAGCTCTTCCGACGGGGGGGACCCCTACGAGCAGTACTTC. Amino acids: CASSSDGGDPYEQYF.